One sample yielded the 17 T cell receptor beta chains listed below, sequenced in a study of OX40 agonist ivuxolimab in advanced cancers. Preparation of the library involved the immunoSEQ multiplex PCR assay. This immuneACCESS table, as held by TCRdb, lists in-frame sequences with V and J called but not all clones. Of the missing ones, under half trace to an unresolved V gene in checked studies; the others have no known cause. The sample table records tens of thousands of clones; 65% to 90% of these occur just once. The ten largest account for around 0.5% of the sample. The specimen was CD4+ or CD8+ T cells sorted from blood, collected in a trial of the OX40 agonist ivuxolimab. The receptors were sampled from an adult with an advanced solid tumor such as melanoma, head and neck, liver or kidney cancer.

This clone was counted a few times. V is TRBV11-2 and J is TRBJ2-1; no clear D gene. Trimming removed 5 bases at V and 1 base at J, with 12 bases between. Looked up from germline, CDR1 is SGHAT and CDR2 is FQNNGV. The CDR3 runs to 15 residues. The CDR3 loop reads CASSPQRESYNEQFF. The CDR3 DNA is TGTGCCAGCAGCCCCCAGCGAGAGTCCTACAATGAGCAGTTCTTC.

The CDR3 region is CAISESSAGAYNEQFF. The CDR3 DNA reads TGTGCCATCAGTGAGTCGTCAGCGGGGGCGTACAATGAGCAGTTCTTC. The genes are TRBV10-3 and TRBJ2-1; TRBD2 matches at 8 bases. Germline trimming cut 0 bases from V and 4 bases from J; bases unmatched to any gene: 5. This CDR3 contains 16 residues. Per the germline V gene, CDR1 is ENHRY and CDR2 is SYGVKD.

The chain recombines TRBV25-1 with TRBJ2-1; a weak D match, TRBD1 (6 bases). The germline V gene has CDR1 MGHDK and CDR2 SYGVNS. V lost 2 bases, J lost 4 bases, and 9 bases lay in between. The CDR3 contains 14 residues. The CDR3 region is CASSEEQGYNEQFF. The CDR3 nucleotides are TGTGCCAGCAGTGAAGAACAGGGTTACAATGAGCAGTTCTTC.

The rearrangement links TRBV19 to TRBJ1-5, with D maybe TRBD1 (6 bases). The V and J ends lost 6 bases and 7 bases respectively, with 16 bases between them. Germline loops: CDR1 LNHDA, CDR2 SQIVND (reference sequence). The CDR3 length is 14 residues. In DNA form, the CDR3 reads TGTGCCAGTAGCCGAGGGGGGGTAGGCCAGCCCCAGCATTTT. Amino acid sequence: CASSRGGVGQPQHF.

The chain carries TRBV27 and TRBJ1-1; TRBD1 matches 7 bases. After removal of 3 bases from V and 4 bases from J, the junction contained 14 bases not matched to a gene. This CDR3 is built from 17 residues. CDR1 MNHEY and CDR2 SMNVEV come from the germline V gene (reference sequence). Here the CDR3 DNA reads TGTGCCAGCAGTTTCGCGCCCTGGACAGGAGGGAGCACTGAAGCTTTCTTT. The encoded protein is CASSFAPWTGGSTEAFF.

The chain recombines TRBV6-6 with TRBJ2-1; the match to TRBD2 covers 14 bases. Germline V gene lookup returns CDR1 MNHNY and CDR2 SVGAGI (reference sequence). Trimming removed 3 bases from V and 8 bases from J; junction bases left unmatched: 6. The CDR3 runs to 16 residues. The CDR3 protein is CASSYLGTSGSYEQFF. CDR3 in DNA: TGTGCCAGCAGTTATTTAGGGACTAGCGGGAGTTATGAGCAGTTCTTC.

The chain has TRBV6-6 and TRBJ2-7, with TRBD2 matching 7 bases. Losses at the gene ends were 6 bases for V and 0 bases for J; bases not matched to a gene: 5. The CDR3 consists of 14 residues. Germline CDR1 and CDR2: MNHNY and SVGAGI (reference sequence). The CDR3 reads CASSPTSVSYEQYF. The CDR3 nucleotides read TGTGCCAGCAGCCCTACTAGCGTCTCCTACGAGCAGTACTTC.

The rearrangement links TRBV7-9 to TRBJ2-3, with 8 bases aligning to TRBD1. V lost 5 bases to trimming and J lost 3 bases; unmatched junction nucleotides: 7. The germline CDR1 and CDR2 sequences are SEHNR and FQNEAQ (reference sequence). CDR3 length: 15 amino acids. Here the CDR3 DNA reads TGTGCCAGCAGCCCGTCAGGGGGCCAGACAGATACGCAGTATTTT. It translates to CASSPSGGQTDTQYF. Based on the CDR3 plus reference TRBV7-9 and TRBJ2-3, the full variable domain is DTGVSQNPRHKITKRGQNVTFRCDPISEHNRLYWYRQTLGQGPEFLTYFQNEAQLEKSRLLSDRFSAERPKGSFSTLEIQRTEQGDSAMYLCASSPSGGQTDTQYFGPGTRLTVL.

This clone was observed a few times. The rearrangement uses TRBV5-4 and TRBJ2-2, with 10 bases matching TRBD2. The CDR3 totals 15 residues. Germline V gene data show CDR1 as SGHNT and CDR2 as YYREEE (reference sequence). The trim removed 4 bases at V and 4 bases at J, leaving 4 bases unmatched. The CDR3: CASSPGLASTGELFF. The CDR3, as DNA: TGTGCCAGCAGCCCGGGACTAGCGAGCACCGGGGAGCTGTTTTTT.

The genes are TRBV10-3 and TRBJ2-1, with unresolved D. V lost 10 bases and J lost 2, with 15 bases in between. Germline-derived CDR1 and CDR2 are ENHRY and SYGVKD. This CDR3 is 14 amino acids long. CDR3 in amino acids: CATSRGITYNEQFF. CDR3 in DNA: TGTGCCACTTCCCGCGGTATCACCTACAATGAGCAGTTCTTC.

This sequence joins TRBV6-1 and TRBJ1-1, with TRBD1 identical over 8 bases. The CDR3 consists of 14 residues. Unmatched junction bases numbered 4, after V lost 2 bases and J lost 5 bases. The germline V gene has CDR1 MNHNS and CDR2 SASEGT. The chain's CDR3 is CASSESGGITEAFF. The CDR3 DNA reads as TGTGCCAGCAGTGAATCAGGGGGCATAACTGAAGCTTTCTTT.

The J gene is TRBJ1-1, the V gene TRBV30; no clear D. The CDR3 extends over 13 amino acids. Looked up from germline, CDR1 is GTSNPN and CDR2 is SVGIG (reference sequence). V was shortened by 6 bases and J by 1 base, with 12 bases between the two germline ends. The CDR3 nucleotides read TGTGCCTGTAACACCCCGGGGAACACTGAAGCTTTCTTT. It codes for CACNTPGNTEAFF.

Points on this clone: A junction boundary mismatches the germline segment, possibly from a read error. The chain joins TRBV7-7 to TRBJ2-1, with TRBD2 identical over 7 bases. This CDR3 has 16 residues. The germline CDR1 and CDR2 sequences are SSHAT and FNYEAQ (reference sequence). CDR3 in amino acids: CASSLAPASGYNEQFF. The CDR3 DNA is TGTGCTAGCAGCTTAGCTCCGGCTAGCGGCTACAATGAGCAGTTCTTC.

This rearrangement joins TRBV7-9 to TRBJ1-5; unclear D gene. Deletions cut 3 bases from V and 7 bases from J, with 10 bases between. CDR1 SEHNR and CDR2 FQNEAQ come from the germline V gene (reference sequence). The CDR3 runs 13 residues. The CDR3 reads CASSFSGTQPQHF. CDR3 coding DNA: TGTGCCAGCAGCTTTTCGGGCACGCAGCCCCAGCATTTT.

The chain joins TRBV5-5 to TRBJ2-2; TRBD2 matches 7 bases. The germline V gene encodes CDR1 SGHKS and CDR2 YYEKEE (reference sequence). V dropped 0 bases and J dropped 6; count of bases not matched to a gene: 2. The CDR3 runs to 14 residues. The DNA of the CDR3 is TGTGCCAGCAGCTTGGGGAGCGGGGCCGGGGAGCTGTTTTTT. This sequence encodes CASSLGSGAGELFF. The full variable domain, its missing parts supplied by reference TRBV5-5 and TRBJ2-2, is DAGVTQSPTHLIKTRGQQVTLRCSPISGHKSVSWYQQVLGQGPQFIFQYYEKEERGRGNFPDRFSARQFPNYSSELNVNALLLGDSALYLCASSLGSGAGELFFGEGSRLTVL.

The genes are TRBV11-2 and TRBJ2-2, with no clear D. Germline CDR1 and CDR2: SGHAT and FQNNGV. V lost 7 bases and J lost 5, with 11 bases in between. The CDR3 is made up of 13 amino acids. This CDR3 is CASTNRRTGELFF. CDR3 bases: TGTGCCAGCACCAATCGTCGTACCGGGGAGCTGTTTTTT.

The chain links TRBV18 to TRBJ1-2, with D possibly being TRBD1 (5 bases). CDR1 is KGHSH and CDR2 is LQKENI in the germline V gene. The CDR3 sequence is 14 residues long. V lost 3 bases to trimming and J lost 8 bases, with 16 bases between them. In nucleotides, the CDR3 is TGTGCCAGCTCACCCAGCCAGGGTTGGGAGGGCTACACCTTC. Encoded protein: CASSPSQGWEGYTF.